The clone carrying this TCR beta chain was recorded many times. Antigen specificity is unknown. Diagnosis of hyperthyroidism was new in patients aged 18 to 65, and its duration was under 2 months. Fresh 10 ml peripheral blood yielded PBMCs. These data are taken from a study of T cells in Graves' hyperthyroidism and ophthalmopathy. This CDR3 is 15 amino acids long. V lost 5 bases and J 5 bases, leaving 18 bases between the germline ends. The V gene's germline CDR1 is SGHVS and CDR2 FQNEAQ. RNA transcripts served as the template for amplifying TCR beta CDR3 regions. First-round RT-PCR targeting the TCR CDR3 was performed with the HTBI primer set. A single record per CDR3 protein comes from TCRdb applying MiXCR to the multiplex PCR reads. This repertoire shows nearly 600,000 distinct CDR3 sequences, approximately 14% found once; its top ten account for under 7%. Study-wide points: Stable hyperthyroidism was separated from ophthalmopathy by a model based on 13 V-J features.

The sequenced material came from blood. The J gene is TRBJ2-5, the V gene TRBV7-8, with D maybe TRBD1 (5 bases). The sequence came from a woman younger than 45 with Graves' hyperthyroidism that later progressed to Graves' ophthalmopathy. DNA of the CDR3: TGTGCCAGCAGCACCGTCGGTCAGGGTCGGGAGACCCAGTACTTC. It encodes CASSTVGQGRETQYF.